This TCR beta chain was profiled in a study of cytomegalovirus exposure and HLA in healthy donors. Notes on the study in general: Cytomegalovirus-associated TCR beta chains were listed, numbering some 180.

Concerning this clone itself: Its antigen is currently unknown.

The CDR3 covers 15 residues. V shed 7 bases and J shed 3 bases, with 19 bases lying between them. CDR1 and CDR2 from the germline V gene are SGHTA and FQGNSA. Only in-frame clones appear in the TCRdb table, and some are missing; sequencing was by immunoSEQ multiplex PCR. Among roughly 220,000 clones listed, roughly 84% were seen once. The chain has TRBV7-2 and TRBJ2-7; D tentatively fits TRBD1 or TRBD2 (6 bases each). This receptor was taken from a woman in her twenties or thirties in good health and CMV-seropositive. The sample taken for sequencing was PBMCs. CDR3: CASTLGRGGRYEQYF. For the CDR3, the DNA is TGTGCCAGCACCCTGGGGAGAGGGGGGCGCTACGAGCAGTACTTC.